The TCR beta chain described here comes from a study of shared clonotypes between healthy human individuals. Whole-study findings and limits: Rarefaction analysis demonstrated incomplete sorted-subset sequencing notwithstanding large depth.

Concerning this clone: Its antigen is unidentified.

Authors' analysis steps: ImmunoSEQ only sent back junction sequences with no quality scores, so filtering was done differently. The repertoire was sequenced with immunoSEQ multiplex PCR; TCRdb's copy has only in-frame clones and lacks some. Clone size and V and J calls were adopted from that table, with D and trimming inferred from the DNA. The data show 2 million to 3 million clones, 93% seen once. Caucasian adults living in Nashville, Tennessee, provided all samples. Per germline, CDR1 MNHNS and CDR2 SASEGT. The CDR3 loop spans 15 amino acids. V lost 9 bases and J 5 bases, leaving 23 bases between the germline ends.

The chain has TRBV6-1 and TRBJ2-7, with D uncertain. The receptor was derived from a man between 18 and 29 years old in good health. Some clones in this sample may be carry-over from other donors' samples. Material: naive CD4+ T cells from PBMCs. Subset here: CD45RA+ positively selected. For the CDR3, the DNA is TGTGCCAGTCCGAAAGAGGCTAGACCGTCTGACGAGCAGTACTTC. Encoded protein: CASPKEARPSDEQYF.